The rows below give T cell receptor beta chains drawn from one sample of a study of early T cells in non-severe SARS-CoV-2 infection. From the 5' RACE reads, TCRdb called clonotypes with MiXCR, one entry per CDR3 protein. The repertoire holds about 83,000 distinct CDR3 sequences, roughly an eighth seen once, with over 1.2% in the top ten. The sample was whole blood. The receptors stem from an adult who was a healthcare worker with PCR-confirmed SARS-CoV-2 infection or an uninfected control (not recorded which). CDR3s include the opening cysteine and the closing phenylalanine or tryptophan. The D gene is left open where the match is weak. Part of the rows lack a size; the others show once, few, many or a class for expanded clones.

v_gene,j_gene,abundance,d_gene,CDR3nt,CDR3aa
TRBV7-2,TRBJ2-3,.,.,TGTGCCAGCAGCTTAGCAAGCGGGCGCACAGATACGCAGTATTTT,CASSLASGRTDTQYF
TRBV10-1,TRBJ2-2,many,.,TGCGCCAGCAGTGATTGGGGAAGGGGCGCGAACACCGGGGAGCTGTTTTTT,CASSDWGRGANTGELFF
TRBV7-8,TRBJ1-6,many,.,TGTGCCAGCAGCTTATTAGGGGCCAATAATTCACCCCTCCACTTT,CASSLLGANNSPLHF
TRBV5-1,TRBJ1-1,.,TRBD1,TGCGCCAGCAGCTCCGACAGGGCGCGTGGCACTGAAGCTTTCTTT,CASSSDRARGTEAFF
TRBV13,TRBJ2-3,.,.,TGTGCCAGCAGCCCTAGACAGCGACTCACAGATACGCAGTATTTT,CASSPRQRLTDTQYF
TRBV19,TRBJ2-7,.,.,TGTGCCAGTAGTACGGGAGGACAGGGCGACTACGAGCAGTACTTC,CASSTGGQGDYEQYF
TRBV6-2/TRBV6-3,TRBJ1-4,.,.,TGTGCCAGCAGCCCCCCGTGGGGTAATGAAAAACTGTTTTTT,CASSPPWGNEKLFF
TRBV2,TRBJ1-2,few,.,TGTGCCAGCAGTGATACACGCCCCGCAAACACCTTC,CASSDTRPANTF
TRBV12-3/TRBV12-4,TRBJ1-1,many,.,TGTGCCAGCAGTTCCCAGCGCGGGGGGCTTAGACTGAACACTGAAGCTTTCTTT,CASSSQRGGLRLNTEAFF
TRBV9,TRBJ2-7,.,TRBD2,TGTGCCAGCAGCCCATCACCGGGGGGAGGCTACGAGCAGTACTTC,CASSPSPGGGYEQYF
TRBV5-1,TRBJ1-1,few,.,TGCGCCAGCAGCTCCGACTATCCCCACACTGAAGCTTTCTTT,CASSSDYPHTEAFF
TRBV2,TRBJ2-3,.,.,TGTGCCAGCAGTGACGACAGGCGGGGCGCGCAGTATTTT,CASSDDRRGAQYF
TRBV12-3/TRBV12-4,TRBJ1-1,.,.,TGTGCCAGCAGTTACCACTCAACGACCCTTGCTGAAGCTTTCTTT,CASSYHSTTLAEAFF
TRBV18,TRBJ1-1,few,.,TGTGCCAGCTCCCCGGGCCAAGGTGGAGCTTTCTTT,CASSPGQGGAFF
TRBV5-1,TRBJ2-5,few,.,TGCGCCAGCAGCCCATCGGGGGCCTCCCAAGAGACCCAGTACTTC,CASSPSGASQETQYF
TRBV7-8,TRBJ2-7,many,.,TGTGCCAGCAGCTACGGACGGATGCGGGCCTACGAGCAGTACTTC,CASSYGRMRAYEQYF
TRBV5-1,TRBJ2-7,.,.,TGCGCCAGCAGCCCTACTACTAGCTCGCCCTCCTACGAGCAGTACTTC,CASSPTTSSPSYEQYF
TRBV7-2,TRBJ2-3,.,.,TGTGCCAGTCAGGGTAGCACAGATACGCAGTATTTT,CASQGSTDTQYF
TRBV14,TRBJ1-4,many,.,TGTGCCAGCAGCCAAGAGCCCCCAGGGTTTGGTGAAAAACTGTTTTTT,CASSQEPPGFGEKLFF
TRBV9,TRBJ1-6,few,.,TGTGCCAGCAGCGTAAGGGGTGATAATTCACCCCTCCACTTT,CASSVRGDNSPLHF
TRBV7-2,TRBJ2-1,many,TRBD2,TGTGCCAGCAGCTTAGCGGGGGGGGAATTCTATGAGCAGTTCTTC,CASSLAGGEFYEQFF
TRBV29-1,TRBJ1-1,.,TRBD1,TGCAGCACCCGGGACAGGGATCCCGCTGAAGCTTTCTTT,CSTRDRDPAEAFF
TRBV6-2/TRBV6-3,TRBJ2-1,few,.,TGTGCCAGCAGTTACTCACGGTCACAAGAAGCAAATGAGCAGTTCTTC,CASSYSRSQEANEQFF
TRBV7-6,TRBJ1-3,many,.,TGTGCCAGCAGCTTAGGACCGTTGGGGGCTGGAAACACCATATATTTT,CASSLGPLGAGNTIYF
TRBV20-1,TRBJ2-1,.,TRBD2,TGCAGTGCTCCCCCGGGACTAGACTACAATGAGCAGTTCTTC,CSAPPGLDYNEQFF
TRBV5-1,TRBJ2-7,.,.,TGCGCCAGCAGCGCGGCGAGCTCCTACGAGCAGTACTTC,CASSAASSYEQYF
TRBV6-1,TRBJ2-1,many,.,TGTGCCAGCAGAACGATCGGGGTGAATGAGCAGTTCTTC,CASRTIGVNEQFF
TRBV29-1,TRBJ1-1,.,.,TGCGGCCTGAGAGGGGGGAACACTGAAGCTTTCTTT,CGLRGGNTEAFF
TRBV4-3,TRBJ2-2,.,.,TGCGCCAGCAGCAGCCAACAGGTTAACTCCGGGGAGCTGTTTTTT,CASSSQQVNSGELFF
TRBV7-2,TRBJ2-1,few,.,TGTGCCAGCAGCTTAGAAGTTAGTCGGTCCGAGCAGTTCTTC,CASSLEVSRSEQFF
TRBV5-1,TRBJ2-2,.,.,TGCGCCAGCAGCCCAGGGGGGGAGTCCGGGGAGCTGTTTTTT,CASSPGGESGELFF
TRBV9,TRBJ1-3,many,.,TGTGCCAGCGGATCTGGAAACACCATATATTTT,CASGSGNTIYF
TRBV7-9,TRBJ2-5,few,.,TGTGCCAGCAGCTTAAGACAGAATGAAGAGACCCAGTACTTC,CASSLRQNEETQYF
TRBV6-5,TRBJ2-1,few,.,TGTGCCAGCAGTTATAAGCCGATCTCCTACAATGAGCAGTTCTTC,CASSYKPISYNEQFF
TRBV20-1,TRBJ2-3,many,.,TGCAGTGCGGGTCCGGTGGCGGGGCCTAGCACAGATACGCAGTATTTT,CSAGPVAGPSTDTQYF
TRBV9,TRBJ2-4,many,.,TGTGCCAGCAGCGTAGGGGGGACCAAAAACATTCAGTACTTC,CASSVGGTKNIQYF
TRBV2,TRBJ1-2,many,.,TGTGCCAGCAGTGAAGCGGGGACTTCCCACACCTTC,CASSEAGTSHTF
TRBV5-1,TRBJ1-1,many,.,TGCGCCAGCAGCTTGGGGGTGAACACTGAAGCTTTCTTT,CASSLGVNTEAFF
TRBV6-5,TRBJ1-1,many,.,TGTGCCAGCAGTCCCTCGGGGGCTCGTAGCACTGAAGCTTTCTTT,CASSPSGARSTEAFF
TRBV4-1,TRBJ2-5,few,TRBD1,TGCGCCAGCAGCCAAGGAGACAGGGAGACGGAGACCCAGTACTTC,CASSQGDRETETQYF
TRBV9,TRBJ2-7,.,.,TGTGCCAGCAGCGTAGCTATTCGGGCGACCTCCTACGAGCAGTACTTC,CASSVAIRATSYEQYF
TRBV20-1,TRBJ1-1,.,.,TGCAGTGCTGGGGGGACACGGCTGAACACTGAAGCTTTCTTT,CSAGGTRLNTEAFF
TRBV5-4,TRBJ2-2,few,TRBD2,TGTGCCAGCAGCCCTGAAAGCGGGGGGGCGACCGGGGAGCTGTTTTTT,CASSPESGGATGELFF
TRBV7-2,TRBJ2-2,few,TRBD1,TGTGCCAGCAGCGTCGGGACAGGGGGATTCGGGGAGCTGTTTTTT,CASSVGTGGFGELFF
TRBV12-3/TRBV12-4,TRBJ2-5,many,TRBD1,TGTGCCAGCAGTTCGACAGGGGGCCAGGAGACCCAGTACTTC,CASSSTGGQETQYF
TRBV29-1,TRBJ2-7,.,.,TGCAGCGTTGAAGAGGCGGGGCGGCAGTACTTC,CSVEEAGRQYF
TRBV19,TRBJ1-5,few,.,TGTGCCAGTAGTATTAACCTCGGTAGCAATCAGCCCCAGCATTTT,CASSINLGSNQPQHF
TRBV12-3/TRBV12-4,TRBJ1-1,many,.,TGTGCCAGCAGTTTTCCGGGTGGAGTCCAGTTTTACACTGAAGCTTTCTTT,CASSFPGGVQFYTEAFF
TRBV6-2/TRBV6-3,TRBJ2-1,many,TRBD2,TGTGCCAGCAGTTACTCGCCGGGGGGCAATGAGCAGTTCTTC,CASSYSPGGNEQFF
TRBV7-3,TRBJ1-2,many,.,TGTGCCAGCAGCTTCGGGCCTAACTATGGCTACACCTTC,CASSFGPNYGYTF